This T cell receptor (beta chain) was obtained from a study of blood T cell repertoires in COVID-19. This CDR3 is built from 15 residues. The V gene's germline CDR1 is MNHEY and CDR2 SVGAGI. V was shortened by 2 bases and J by 7 bases, with 14 bases between the two germline ends. Sequenced by immunoSEQ multiplex PCR; TCRdb stores in-frame clones only, minus some. The data contain some 270,000 clones, around nine tenths of them singletons. The source material was peripheral blood. The chain joins TRBV6-5 to TRBJ2-2, with D perhaps TRBD1 (6 bases). The source of this sequence is a man between 45 and 60 years old with acute or convalescent COVID-19. The CDR3 sequence: CASSYSRGRSGELFF. The DNA for the CDR3 is TGTGCCAGCAGTTACAGTAGGGGGAGAAGCGGGGAGCTGTTTTTT.